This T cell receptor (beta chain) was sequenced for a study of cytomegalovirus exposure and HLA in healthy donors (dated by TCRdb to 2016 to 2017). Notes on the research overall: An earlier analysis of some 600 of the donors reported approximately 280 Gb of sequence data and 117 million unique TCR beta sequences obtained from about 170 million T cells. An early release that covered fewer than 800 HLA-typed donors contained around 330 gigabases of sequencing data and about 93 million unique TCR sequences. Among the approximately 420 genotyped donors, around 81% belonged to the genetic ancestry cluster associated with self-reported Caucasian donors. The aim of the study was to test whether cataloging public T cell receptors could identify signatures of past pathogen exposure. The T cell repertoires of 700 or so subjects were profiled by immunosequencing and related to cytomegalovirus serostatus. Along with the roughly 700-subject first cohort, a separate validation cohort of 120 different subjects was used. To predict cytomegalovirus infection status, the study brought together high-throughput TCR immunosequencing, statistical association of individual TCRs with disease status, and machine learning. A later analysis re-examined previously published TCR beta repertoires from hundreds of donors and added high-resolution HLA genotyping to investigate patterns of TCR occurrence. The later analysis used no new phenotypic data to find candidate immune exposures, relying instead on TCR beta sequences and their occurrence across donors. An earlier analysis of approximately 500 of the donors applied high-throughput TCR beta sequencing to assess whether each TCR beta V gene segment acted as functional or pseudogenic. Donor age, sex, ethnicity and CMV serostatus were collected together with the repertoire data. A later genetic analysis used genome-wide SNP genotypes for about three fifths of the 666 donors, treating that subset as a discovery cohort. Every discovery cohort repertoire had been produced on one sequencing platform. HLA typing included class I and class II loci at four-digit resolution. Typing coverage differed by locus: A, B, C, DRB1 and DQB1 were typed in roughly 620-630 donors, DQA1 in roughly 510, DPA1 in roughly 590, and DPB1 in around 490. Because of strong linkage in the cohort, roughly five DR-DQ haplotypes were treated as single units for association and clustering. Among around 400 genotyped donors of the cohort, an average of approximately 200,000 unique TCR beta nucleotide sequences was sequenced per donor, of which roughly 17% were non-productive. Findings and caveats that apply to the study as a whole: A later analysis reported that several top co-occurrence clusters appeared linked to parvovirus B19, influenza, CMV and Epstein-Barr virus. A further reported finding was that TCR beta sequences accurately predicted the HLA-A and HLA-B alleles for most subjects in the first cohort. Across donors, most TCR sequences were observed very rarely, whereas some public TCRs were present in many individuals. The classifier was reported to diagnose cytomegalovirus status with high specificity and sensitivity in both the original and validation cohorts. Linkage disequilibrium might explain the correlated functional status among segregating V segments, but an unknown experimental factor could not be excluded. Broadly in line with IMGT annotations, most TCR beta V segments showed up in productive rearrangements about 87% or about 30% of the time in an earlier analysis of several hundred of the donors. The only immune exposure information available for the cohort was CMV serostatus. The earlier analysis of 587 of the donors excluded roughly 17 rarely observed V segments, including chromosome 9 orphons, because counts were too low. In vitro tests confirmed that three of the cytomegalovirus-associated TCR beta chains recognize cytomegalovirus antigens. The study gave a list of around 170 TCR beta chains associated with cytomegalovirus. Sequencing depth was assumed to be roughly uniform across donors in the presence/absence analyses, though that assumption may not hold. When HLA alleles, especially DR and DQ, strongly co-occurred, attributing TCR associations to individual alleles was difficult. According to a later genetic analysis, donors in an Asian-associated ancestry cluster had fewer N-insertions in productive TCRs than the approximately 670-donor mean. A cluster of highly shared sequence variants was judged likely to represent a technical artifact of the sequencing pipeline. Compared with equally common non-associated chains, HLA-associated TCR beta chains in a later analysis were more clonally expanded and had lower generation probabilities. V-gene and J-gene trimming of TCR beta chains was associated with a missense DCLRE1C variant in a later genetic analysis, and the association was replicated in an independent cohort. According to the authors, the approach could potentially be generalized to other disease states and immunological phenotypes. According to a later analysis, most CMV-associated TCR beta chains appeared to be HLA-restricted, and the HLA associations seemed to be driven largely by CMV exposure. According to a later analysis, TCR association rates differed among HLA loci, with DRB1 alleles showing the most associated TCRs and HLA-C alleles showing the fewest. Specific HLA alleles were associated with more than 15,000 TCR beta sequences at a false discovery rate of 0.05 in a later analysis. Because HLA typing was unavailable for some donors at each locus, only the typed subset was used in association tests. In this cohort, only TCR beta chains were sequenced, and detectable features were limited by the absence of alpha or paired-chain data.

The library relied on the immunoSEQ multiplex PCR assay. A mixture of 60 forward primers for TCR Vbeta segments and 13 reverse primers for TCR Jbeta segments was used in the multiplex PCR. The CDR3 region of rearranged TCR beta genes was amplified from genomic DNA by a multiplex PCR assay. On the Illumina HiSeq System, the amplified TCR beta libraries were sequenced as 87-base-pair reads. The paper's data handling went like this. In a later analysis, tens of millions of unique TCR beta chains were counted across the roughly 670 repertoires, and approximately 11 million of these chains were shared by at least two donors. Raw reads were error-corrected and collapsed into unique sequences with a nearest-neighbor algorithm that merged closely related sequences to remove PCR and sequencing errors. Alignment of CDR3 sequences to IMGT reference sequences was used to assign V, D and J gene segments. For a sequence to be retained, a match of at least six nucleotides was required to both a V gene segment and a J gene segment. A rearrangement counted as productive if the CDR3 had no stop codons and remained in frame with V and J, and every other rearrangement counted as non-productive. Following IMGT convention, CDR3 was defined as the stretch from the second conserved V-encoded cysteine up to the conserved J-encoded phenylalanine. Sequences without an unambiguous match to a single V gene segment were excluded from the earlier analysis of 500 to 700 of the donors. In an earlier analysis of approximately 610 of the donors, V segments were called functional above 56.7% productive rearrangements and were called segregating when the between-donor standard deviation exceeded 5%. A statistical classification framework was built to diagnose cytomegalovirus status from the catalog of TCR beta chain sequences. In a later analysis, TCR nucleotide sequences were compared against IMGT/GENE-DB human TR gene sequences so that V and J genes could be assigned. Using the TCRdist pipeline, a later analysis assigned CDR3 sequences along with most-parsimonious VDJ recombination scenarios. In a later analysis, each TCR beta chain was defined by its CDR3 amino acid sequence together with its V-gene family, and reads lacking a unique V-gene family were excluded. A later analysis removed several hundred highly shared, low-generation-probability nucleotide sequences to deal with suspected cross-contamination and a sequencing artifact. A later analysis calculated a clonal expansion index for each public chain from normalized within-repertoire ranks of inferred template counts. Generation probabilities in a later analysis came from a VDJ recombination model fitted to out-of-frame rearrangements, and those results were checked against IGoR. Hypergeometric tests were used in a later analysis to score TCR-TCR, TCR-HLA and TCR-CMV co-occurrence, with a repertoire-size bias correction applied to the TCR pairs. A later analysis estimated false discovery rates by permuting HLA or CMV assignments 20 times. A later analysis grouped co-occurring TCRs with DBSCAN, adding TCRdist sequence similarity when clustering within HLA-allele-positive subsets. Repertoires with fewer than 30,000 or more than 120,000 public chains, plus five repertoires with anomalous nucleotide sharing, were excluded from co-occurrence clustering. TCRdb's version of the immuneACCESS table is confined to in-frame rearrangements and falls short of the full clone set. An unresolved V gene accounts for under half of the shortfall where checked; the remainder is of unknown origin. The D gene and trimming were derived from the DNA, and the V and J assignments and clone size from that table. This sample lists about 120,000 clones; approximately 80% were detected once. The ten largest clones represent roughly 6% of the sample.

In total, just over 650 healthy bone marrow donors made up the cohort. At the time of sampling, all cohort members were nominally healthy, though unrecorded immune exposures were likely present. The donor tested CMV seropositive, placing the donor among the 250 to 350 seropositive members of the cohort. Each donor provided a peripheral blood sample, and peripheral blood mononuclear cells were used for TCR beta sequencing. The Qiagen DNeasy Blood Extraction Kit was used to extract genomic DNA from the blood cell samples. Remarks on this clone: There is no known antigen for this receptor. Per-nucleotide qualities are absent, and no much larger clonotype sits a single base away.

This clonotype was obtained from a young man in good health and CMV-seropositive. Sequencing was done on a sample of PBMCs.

CDR3 protein: CAWSVQGAGEILAQYF. The bases read TGTGCCTGGAGTGTACAAGGGGCGGGAGAGATTCTGGCGCAGTATTTT. Recombination connected TRBV30 to TRBJ2-3; 7 bases in the middle match TRBD2. The CDR3, from cysteine to phenylalanine, totals 16 residues. The sequence is cut down to CDR3 DNA, 48 bases in frame from base 1. In the germline V gene (reference sequence), CDR1 corresponds to GTSNPN and CDR2 to SVGIG. V lost 0 bases and J lost 10 bases, and the count of bases not matched to a germline gene is 16.